There are a few counts of the clone carrying this T cell receptor (beta chain). This sample is part of a study of T cell changes during pregnancy in multiple sclerosis. The V and J ends lost 5 bases and 6 bases, in that order; junction bases with no gene match: 13. Germline V gene sequence: CDR1 SGHTA, CDR2 FQGTGA. The CDR3 consists of 18 residues. TCRdb keeps only in-frame clones here, not all; method: immunoSEQ multiplex PCR. The sample holds approximately 37,000 clones; 70% to 90% are singletons and the top ten take approximately 4%. The material was CD8+ T cells from peripheral blood mononuclear cells, obtained in the first trimester of pregnancy. The chain combines TRBV7-3 with TRBJ2-3, with 14 positions matching TRBD2. The receptor's source is a female donor with multiple sclerosis, enrolled in a pregnancy study. CDR3 in amino acids: CASSAGTSGGRASDTQYF. The CDR3 DNA sequence: TGTGCCAGCAGCGCAGGGACTAGCGGGGGACGGGCCTCGGATACGCAGTATTTT.